The clone carrying this TCR beta chain was detected a few times. What it recognizes is unknown. The CDR3 regions of TCR beta were amplified from RNA transcripts. Primed by the HTBI set, a first-round RT-PCR was run on the TCR CDR3. TCRdb independently ran MiXCR on the multiplex PCR reads; one entry per CDR3 protein. The sample includes hundreds of thousands of distinct CDR3 sequences, roughly 40% of them seen just once. The entry originates in a study of T cells in Graves' hyperthyroidism and ophthalmopathy. Notes on the study in general: Ophthalmopathy, as predicted by the model, came a median 6.5 months after the prediction.

Between the trimmed V and J ends, which lost 7 bases and 1 base, there was a span of 10 bases. Germline V lookup: CDR1 SGHAT, CDR2 FQNNGV. The CDR3 runs 13 residues. Patients between 18 and 65 years old had hyperthyroidism, newly diagnosed and lasting under 2 months. Patients were excluded because of uncontrolled infection, other autoimmune disease, pregnancy or lactation. The sample consisted of blood. The chain has TRBV11-2 and TRBJ1-2; D possibly corresponds to TRBD1 (6 bases). The TCR originated in a man between 18 and 29 years old with Graves' hyperthyroidism. CDR3: CASNPDSNYGYTF. The CDR3 DNA reads TGTGCCAGCAACCCGGACAGTAACTATGGCTACACCTTC.